The clone carrying this T cell receptor (beta chain) appeared a few times. The antigen remains undetermined. A single record per CDR3 protein comes from TCRdb applying MiXCR to the 5' RACE reads. The sample lists roughly 470,000 distinct CDR3 sequences; roughly an eighth were seen once. With 0 bases clipped from V and 9 bases from J, the junction kept 8 bases outside the gene matches. The CDR3 sequence is 15 residues long. CDR1 is DFQATT, CDR2 SNEGSKA, per germline (reference sequence). This sample stems from a study of identical twins. Study results and limitations: Invariant MAIT and iNKT cells are populations that could partly confound zero-insertion analyses. Insertions were reduced in abundant cord blood beta clonotypes but not in memory repertoires.

The same specimen was also included in a second study, on yellow fever vaccine responses in identical twins. From that report: A vaccine T cell response that seemed partly convergent and partly personalized was reported in twins.

This sequence originates from a woman younger than 35 in good health. Input material: CD4+ T cells sorted from blood. The V call is TRBV20-1, the J call TRBJ2-1; 10 bases align to TRBD2. CDR3 sequence: CSARDYSGRAAEQFF. The CDR3 nucleotides are TGCAGTGCTAGAGATTACAGCGGGAGGGCCGCTGAGCAGTTCTTC.